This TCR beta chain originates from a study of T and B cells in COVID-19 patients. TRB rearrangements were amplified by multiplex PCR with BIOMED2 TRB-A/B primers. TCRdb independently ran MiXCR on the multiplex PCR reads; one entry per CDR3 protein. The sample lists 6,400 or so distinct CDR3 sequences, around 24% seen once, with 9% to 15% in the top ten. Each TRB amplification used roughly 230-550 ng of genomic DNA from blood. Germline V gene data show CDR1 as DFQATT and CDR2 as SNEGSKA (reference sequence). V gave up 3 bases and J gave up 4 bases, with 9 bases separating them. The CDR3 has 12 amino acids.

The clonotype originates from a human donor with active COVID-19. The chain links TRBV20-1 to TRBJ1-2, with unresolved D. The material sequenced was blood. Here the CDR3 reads CSASPESYGYTF. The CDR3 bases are TGCAGTGCTAGCCCAGAGAGCTATGGCTACACCTTC.